This entry lists 9 T cell receptor beta chains sequenced from one sample in a study of CD8+CD57+ T cells in acquired aplastic anemia. Both TCR beta VDJ combination and CDR3 sequence profiling were carried out. Genomic DNA was the template for this profiling. TCRdb redid the calling of the reads with MiXCR, one entry per CDR3 protein. The profile shows around 400,000 distinct CDR3 sequences, roughly 68% of them singletons. The sequenced material came from sorted CD4+, CD8+, or CD8+CD57+ T cells (not recorded which) from PBMCs. These receptors were taken from a human donor in good health, serving as a control.

This clonotype was seen repeatedly, ten times or more. The V call is TRBV20-1, the J call TRBJ1-3; D perhaps matches TRBD1 (6 bases). CDR1 DFQATT and CDR2 SNEGSKA come from the germline V gene (reference sequence). With 6 bases removed from V and 0 bases from J, the gap between germline ends came to 18 bases. The CDR3 consists of 16 residues. The CDR3 DNA sequence: TGCAGTGCCCTAGACCGGGACACGAGCTCTGGAAACACCATATATTTT. Amino acid sequence: CSALDRDTSSGNTIYF.

The gene calls are TRBV6-5 and TRBJ1-3; 10 bases line up with TRBD1. Germline trimming cut 6 bases from V and 4 bases from J; bases unmatched to any gene: 6. The length of the CDR3 is 15 residues. CDR1 and CDR2 (germline): MNHEY, SVGAGI. The DNA of the CDR3 is TGTGCCAGCAGCTCCGGGACAGGGGCAGGAAACACCATATATTTT. It codes for CASSSGTGAGNTIYF.

At least ten counts were recorded for this clonotype. The chain uses TRBV6-1 and TRBJ1-2, with 8 bases aligning to TRBD1. The CDR3 spans 15 residues. Looked up from germline, CDR1 is MNHNS and CDR2 is SASEGT. J was trimmed by 3 bases and V by 7 bases; bases with no gene match: 10. The CDR3, as DNA: TGTGCCAGCATTCTCCCGGGACAGGAGTACTATGGCTACACCTTC. Translating gives CASILPGQEYYGYTF.

Remarks on this clonotype: Relative to the germline gene, one junction end is altered; a read error may explain this. The chain links TRBV7-9 to TRBJ1-6; D remains unclear. Germline lookup yields CDR1 SEHNR and CDR2 FQNEAQ (reference sequence). The CDR3 sequence is 12 residues long. The CDR3 DNA is TGTGCCAGCAGTGAGGGAAATTCCCCCCACCACTTT. Amino acids: CASSEGNSPHHF.

The genes are TRBV7-3 and TRBJ1-1; D is undetermined. This CDR3 has 14 amino acids. Looked up from germline, CDR1 is SGHTA and CDR2 is FQGTGA. Trimming took 5 bases from V and 14 from J, leaving 24 bases between them. CDR3 in DNA: TGTGCCAGCAGCATACCCGGGAATGATGAAGCTTTCTTCTTT. This gives the protein CASSIPGNDEAFFF.

The rearrangement links TRBV29-1 to TRBJ2-7; D unclear. The CDR3 extends over 16 amino acids. Per the germline V gene, CDR1 is SQVTM and CDR2 is ANQGSEA. The V end was cut by 7 bases, the J end by 2 bases, with 24 bases between. CDR3 region: CSAAKAPVYRAYEQYF. In DNA form, the CDR3 reads TGCAGCGCCGCGAAAGCCCCGGTTTACCGTGCCTACGAGCAGTACTTC.

The chain uses TRBV10-1 and TRBJ2-7; TRBD1 matches 8 bases. The CDR3 sequence is 12 residues long. Looked up from germline, CDR1 is WNHNN and CDR2 is SYGVQD (reference sequence). Losses at the gene ends were 9 bases for V and 6 bases for J; bases not matched to a gene: 7. CDR3 loop: CARRDRSREQYF. CDR3 in DNA: TGCGCCAGACGGGACAGGTCGCGCGAGCAGTACTTC.

The rearrangement joins TRBV7-3 to TRBJ2-5; the match to TRBD1 covers 10 bases. Germline lookup yields CDR1 SGHTA and CDR2 FQGTGA. J lost 5 bases, V lost 5 bases, and 14 bases had no gene match. There are 17 residues in the CDR3. The CDR3 loop reads CASSPRTWTGGMETQYF. Here the CDR3 DNA reads TGTGCCAGCAGCCCCCGGACTTGGACAGGGGGGATGGAGACCCAGTACTTC.

The table lists this clonotype with many counts. This chain joins TRBV6-2 or TRBV6-3 and TRBJ1-5; TRBD1 is a possible D gene (5 bases). Per germline, CDR1 MNHEY and CDR2 SVGEGT. This CDR3 spans 13 amino acids. The germline V and J ends were trimmed by 8 bases and 3 bases, with 11 bases remaining between them. CDR3 DNA sequence: TGTGCCAGCCACGACAGCGTCAATCAGCCCCAGCATTTT. This translates into CASHDSVNQPQHF.